This paragraph covers one T cell receptor beta chain sequence. Method: immunoSEQ multiplex PCR; TCRdb's copy keeps in-frame clones and lacks some. Of about 40,000 clones listed, 87% are singletons. The data derive from a study of OX40 agonist ivuxolimab in advanced cancers. The length of the CDR3 is 17 residues. The germline gives CDR1 LGHNA, CDR2 YNFKEQ. Trimming cost V 0 bases and J 6 bases; bases outside gene matches: 9. This sequence joins TRBV4-2 and TRBJ2-3; 10 positions agree with TRBD2. This clonotype was sampled from an adult with an advanced solid tumor such as melanoma, head and neck, liver or kidney cancer. Sequences were derived from CD4+ or CD8+ T cells sorted from blood, sampled in a trial of the OX40 agonist ivuxolimab. DNA of the CDR3: TGTGCCAGCAGCCAAGATGACCGGCTAGCGGGAGTGGATACGCAGTATTTT. Encoded protein: CASSQDDRLAGVDTQYF.